This T cell receptor beta chain was recovered during a study of T-cell reconstitution after alpha-beta-depleted transplantation in children. Points from the study as a whole: At the one-year point after transplant, T-cell counts and TCRbeta diversity were found to come mostly from T cells that had been newly produced. Approximately two months post-transplant, alpha-beta T cells reportedly originated from several hundred expanded graft clones. From surviving recipient T cells and thymic progenitors came the high day-60 TCRbeta diversity observed in some patients.

Germline loops: CDR1 SGHRS, CDR2 YFSETQ. Unmatched junction bases numbered 10, after V lost 5 bases and J lost 5 bases. This CDR3 has 17 amino acids. This clonotype was found many times. Its matching antigen is unknown. Researchers prepared the TCRbeta library using unique molecular identifiers, the study reports. TCRdb called the PCR reads again in MiXCR, with one record for every CDR3 protein. The table records 750,000 to 950,000 distinct CDR3 sequences, 15% to 20% of them present only once. The origin of this receptor is a male patient younger than 18 who had a stem cell transplant for acute lymphoblastic leukemia, so the T cells may come from the graft donor. The sequencing used PBMCs, mostly from graft donor cells, collected 360 days after TCRalphabeta/CD19-depleted stem cell transplant. The chain joins TRBV5-1 to TRBJ2-3; TRBD2 matches at 14 bases. CDR3 protein: CASRRLAGGPQKDTQYF. The DNA of the CDR3 is TGCGCCAGCAGGAGACTAGCGGGAGGGCCGCAGAAAGATACGCAGTATTTT.